The clone carrying this T cell receptor beta chain has more than one count but fewer than ten. The sample comes from a study of cytotoxic CD8 clonotypes in ibrutinib-treated CLL. The assay was immunoSEQ multiplex PCR, and TCRdb's table has in-frame clones only and misses some. The table records about 40,000 clones, 55% to 80% of them present only once. The CDR3 totals 15 residues. The junction had 5 bases not matched to a gene; V was cut back by 5 bases and J by 2 bases. The germline V gene encodes CDR1 SGHTA and CDR2 FQGNSA. This clonotype was obtained from a human donor with chronic lymphocytic leukemia. The sequences come from PBMCs, collected at disease progression, from a patient treated with ibrutinib. The rearrangement uses TRBV7-2 and TRBJ2-7; TRBD2 matches at 11 bases. This CDR3 is CASSAQLAGAYEQYF. DNA of the CDR3: TGTGCCAGCAGCGCCCAACTAGCGGGAGCCTACGAGCAGTACTTC. The entire variable domain, with the rest obtained from reference TRBV7-2 and TRBJ2-7, is as follows: GAGVSQSPSNKVTEKGKDVELRCDPISGHTALYWYRQSLGQGLEFLIYFQGNSAPDKSGLPSDRFSAERTGGSVSTLTIQRTQQEDSAVYLCASSAQLAGAYEQYFGPGTRLTVT.